Listed here is a single T cell receptor beta chain. Gene-specific TRAV and TRBV primers were used for first-strand cDNA, covering alpha and beta chains. Over about 19 PCR cycles, TCRs were amplified from a constant-region primer and V-primer adapter. mRNA isolates were amplified via in vitro transcription. One entry per CDR3 protein, called by TCRdb with MiXCR from the reads. The repertoire holds about 84,000 distinct CDR3 sequences, with less than 20% as singletons. Germline-derived CDR1 and CDR2 are GTSNPN and SVGIG (reference sequence). This CDR3 is 14 amino acids long. J gave up 1 base and V 7 bases, and 5 bases lay outside the gene matches. These data originate in a study of low-dose radiotherapy and immunotherapy resistance in tumors. Study summary: Once cycle 1 day 1 began, patients took oral aspirin 300 mg daily for four cycles.

Stated time point: after trial treatment. Treatment of the sample: LDRT plus nivolumab, ipilimumab, low-dose cyclophosphamide and aspirin (RACIN trial). Donors were administered nivolumab, ipilimumab, aspirin and low-dose cyclophosphamide, together with low-dose radiotherapy. This sample comprised PBMCs, obtained after low-dose radiotherapy plus immunotherapy. This TCR was sampled from a male donor with prostate cancer. The genes are TRBV30 and TRBJ2-5; TRBD1 aligns across 11 bases. The CDR3 loop is CASGQGVGQETQYF. CDR3 DNA sequence: TGTGCCTCGGGACAGGGGGTTGGCCAAGAGACCCAGTACTTC. Using reference TRBV30 and TRBJ2-5 for the parts outside the CDR3, the full variable domain is SQTIHQWPATLVQPVGSPLSLECTVEGTSNPNLYWYRQAAGRGLQLLFYSVGIGQISSEVPQNLSASRPQDRQFILSSKKLLLSDSGFYLCASGQGVGQETQYFGPGTRLLVL.